The 30 T cell receptor beta chains below come from one sample, sequenced in a study of response to subunit inactivated influenza vaccine. TCRdb re-analysed the RT-PCR reads in MiXCR, keeping a single row per CDR3 protein. The data show about 300,000 distinct CDR3 sequences, with about a fifth seen just once and roughly a tenth held by the top ten. The material sequenced was PBMCs from blood, taken roughly 20 months after vaccination. The receptors here all came from a man between 50 and 69 years old who received an inactivated influenza vaccine.

This chain connects TRBV4-2 to TRBJ2-7; D is ambiguous. Germline assignment: CDR1 LGHNA and CDR2 YNFKEQ. The CDR3 is made up of 13 amino acids. V dropped 0 bases and J dropped 3 bases, with 6 bases sitting between them. CDR3 protein: CASSQDESYEQYF. The DNA of the CDR3 is TGTGCCAGCAGCCAAGACGAGAGCTACGAGCAGTACTTC.

The chain is built from TRBV19 and TRBJ1-1; D is unresolved. The CDR3 is 15 residues long. CDR1 LNHDA and CDR2 SQIVND come from the germline V gene (reference sequence). The ends were cut back, 2 bases at V and 1 base at J, with 11 bases in the middle. CDR3 loop: CASSILASSNTEAFF. CDR3 DNA sequence: TGTGCCAGTAGTATATTGGCCAGCTCGAACACTGAAGCTTTCTTT.

This clonotype came up a few times. This chain connects TRBV6-5 to TRBJ2-7, with TRBD1 as a possible D gene (7 bases). Germline CDR1 MNHEY, CDR2 SVGAGI. The CDR3 loop spans 17 amino acids. Trimming stripped 3 bases from V and 5 bases from J, with 23 bases between. CDR3 loop: CASSYSHYDRDWNEQYF. CDR3 in DNA: TGTGCCAGCAGTTATTCCCATTACGACAGGGACTGGAACGAGCAGTACTTC.

The V and J genes are TRBV9 and TRBJ2-7; 7 nucleotides agree with TRBD1. The germline V gene encodes CDR1 SGDLS and CDR2 YYNGEE. V was clipped by 3 bases and J by 0 bases; unmatched bases: 3. The CDR3 has 14 residues. In DNA, the CDR3 is TGTGCCAGCAGCGGGGGACAGTCCTCCTACGAGCAGTACTTC. It specifies CASSGGQSSYEQYF.

V usage is TRBV5-1 and J usage is TRBJ1-1; D perhaps matches TRBD1 (6 bases). V lost 4 bases to trimming and J lost 5 bases, with 9 bases between them. CDR1 is SGHRS, CDR2 YFSETQ, per germline. The CDR3 runs 12 residues. The CDR3 coding sequence is TGCGCCAGCAGCCACGGACAGACTGAAGCTTTCTTT. It translates to CASSHGQTEAFF.

There are a few counts of this clonotype. V is TRBV20-1 and J is TRBJ2-2; 10 bases are shared with TRBD1. In germline, CDR1 is DFQATT, CDR2 SNEGSKA (reference sequence). This CDR3 is built from 15 residues. V lost 5 bases to trimming and J lost 2 bases; unmatched junction nucleotides: 5. DNA of the CDR3: TGCAGTGCTCTCCGGGACAGGGGCAACACCGGGGAGCTGTTTTTT. As protein: CSALRDRGNTGELFF.

This chain links TRBV4-3 with TRBJ1-6; tentatively, D is TRBD1 (5 bases). V lost 0 bases, J lost 0 bases, and 15 bases lay in between. The CDR3 has 19 amino acids. From germline, CDR1 is LGHNA and CDR2 YSLEER. CDR3 DNA: TGCGCCAGCAGCCAAGACCCTCGGGGCGCGAGCTCCTATAATTCACCCCTCCACTTT. This gives the protein CASSQDPRGASSYNSPLHF.

This clonotype was observed a few times. Possible read error: a much larger clone is one base away. This chain connects TRBV18 to TRBJ1-2, with D perhaps TRBD1 (5 bases). The CDR3 is made up of 12 amino acids. Per the germline V gene, CDR1 is KGHSH and CDR2 is LQKENI. Trimming pared 5 bases from V and 5 bases from J, leaving 9 bases between. The CDR3: CASSSGSYGYTF. CDR3 DNA: TGTGCCAGCTCATCAGGGAGTTATGGCTACACCTTC.

This clonotype has only a few counts. The rearrangement uses TRBV4-1 and TRBJ2-7; D ambiguous. The V end lost 4 bases, the J end lost 0 bases, and 13 bases lay between the germline ends. Germline-derived CDR1 and CDR2 are MGHRA and YSYEKL. The CDR3 extends over 15 amino acids. The chain's CDR3 is CASSRSSSGSYEQYF. The CDR3 region has the DNA TGCGCCAGCAGCCGATCCTCCTCGGGCTCCTACGAGCAGTACTTC.

This clonotype was counted only a few times. The chain combines TRBV4-3 with TRBJ1-1; a weak D match, TRBD1 (6 bases). Trimming took 0 bases from V and 6 from J, leaving 11 bases between them. Germline CDR1 is LGHNA and CDR2 is YSLEER. CDR3 size: 14 residues. The CDR3 protein is CASSQDHRAAEAFF. In nucleotides, the CDR3 is TGCGCCAGCAGCCAAGACCACAGGGCCGCTGAAGCTTTCTTT.

This rearrangement joins TRBV7-2 to TRBJ1-1, with D possibly matching TRBD1 (6 bases). The length of the CDR3 is 14 residues. Germline assignment: CDR1 SGHTA and CDR2 FQGNSA. Deletions cut 2 bases from V and 9 bases from J, with 16 bases between. The CDR3 loop reads CASSLLQGASQAFF. In nucleotides, the CDR3 is TGTGCCAGCAGCTTACTACAGGGAGCTTCCCAAGCTTTCTTT.

This clonotype occurred a few times. This chain's CDR3 is CAISESTLAGGSSNEQYF. The CDR3 DNA sequence: TGTGCCATCAGTGAGTCGACGCTAGCGGGGGGTAGTTCGAACGAGCAGTACTTC. V gene TRBV10-3 combines with J gene TRBJ2-7; 11 nucleotides match TRBD2. The germline V gene has CDR1 ENHRY and CDR2 SYGVKD. With V trimmed by 0 bases and J by 5 bases, 12 bases remained unmatched. This CDR3 is built from 18 residues.

This clonotype has only one observation. The chain has TRBV19 and TRBJ2-5; TRBD2 might be the D (5 bases). Per germline, CDR1 LNHDA and CDR2 SQIVND (reference sequence). This CDR3 has 14 residues. The germline V and J ends were trimmed by 4 bases and 4 bases, with 13 bases remaining between them. The CDR3 region is CASSTRQAVETQYF. CDR3 nucleotides: TGTGCCAGTAGTACCCGACAAGCGGTAGAGACCCAGTACTTC.

This clonotype was counted between two and nine times. The chain couples TRBV3-1 to TRBJ2-5; D call uncertain. This CDR3 spans 13 amino acids. Trimming removed 5 bases at V and 1 base at J, with 8 bases between. Germline V gives CDR1 LGHDT, CDR2 YNNKEL (reference sequence). DNA for the CDR3: TGTGCCAGCAGCTCACGGGCCCAAGAGACCCAGTACTTC. It specifies CASSSRAQETQYF.

The rearrangement joins TRBV12-3 or TRBV12-4 to TRBJ1-4; D ambiguous. CDR3 length equals 13 residues. V lost 6 bases and J lost 8, with 13 bases in between. This CDR3 is CASSLWTGEKLFF. The DNA of the CDR3 is TGTGCCAGCAGCCTATGGACGGGAGAAAAACTGTTTTTT.

This sequence joins TRBV24-1 and TRBJ2-1; TRBD1 is a possible D gene (6 bases). The length of the CDR3 is 13 residues. V lost 4 bases and J lost 9, with 12 bases in between. Germline V gene sequence: CDR1 KGHDR, CDR2 SFDVKD. The CDR3, as DNA: TGTGCCACCAGTGACCCCAGGGGCACTGAGCAGTTCTTC. It is translated as CATSDPRGTEQFF.

There are a few counts of this clonotype. The chain uses TRBV15 and TRBJ1-2, with 8 bases lining up with TRBD1. CDR3 length: 14 amino acids. J was trimmed by 4 bases and V by 2 bases; bases with no gene match: 3. Germline V lookup: CDR1 LNHNV, CDR2 YYDKDF (reference sequence). The CDR3 spells CATSRQGAAYGYTF. The CDR3, as DNA: TGTGCCACCAGCAGACAGGGGGCTGCCTATGGCTACACCTTC.

This clonotype has more than one count but fewer than ten. CDR3 nucleotides: TGTGCCAGCAGCTTTGCCGGGACAGGGGGCTTTCAGCCCCAGCATTTT. This sequence encodes CASSFAGTGGFQPQHF. J is TRBJ1-5 and V is TRBV7-2; 12 nucleotides line up with TRBD1. CDR3 size: 16 residues. Germline V gene sequence: CDR1 SGHTA, CDR2 FQGNSA. V was pared by 3 bases and J by 6 bases, with 6 bases of the junction left unmatched. Drawing the rest from reference TRBV7-2 and TRBJ1-5, the complete variable domain is GAGVSQSPSNKVTEKGKDVELRCDPISGHTALYWYRQSLGQGLEFLIYFQGNSAPDKSGLPSDRFSAERTGGSVSTLTIQRTQQEDSAVYLCASSFAGTGGFQPQHFGDGTRLSIL.

A few counts support this clonotype. The chain carries TRBV18 and TRBJ1-2; 7 nucleotides agree with TRBD1. V lost 4 bases, J lost 4 bases, and 12 bases stayed unmatched. Germline V CDR1 and CDR2: KGHSH, LQKENI. The CDR3 has 16 amino acids. This CDR3 is CASSLARDRSSYGYTF. The CDR3, as DNA: TGTGCCAGCTCACTGGCCCGGGACAGATCTTCCTATGGCTACACCTTC.

The chain employs TRBV11-1 and TRBJ2-7; 7 bases are shared with TRBD1. The CDR3 is made up of 15 amino acids. Germline lookup yields CDR1 SGHAT and CDR2 FQDESV (reference sequence). V dropped 3 bases and J dropped 7; count of bases not matched to a gene: 12. This chain's CDR3 is CASSLSGTAPREQYF. CDR3 nucleotides: TGTGCCAGCAGCTTGTCCGGGACAGCTCCTCGGGAGCAGTACTTC.

This clonotype has just a few counts. V is TRBV7-8 and J is TRBJ2-7; 7 nucleotides line up with TRBD1. V was pared by 2 bases and J by 7 bases, with 14 bases of the junction left unmatched. The germline CDR1 and CDR2 sequences are SGHVS and FQNEAQ. This CDR3 spans 16 amino acids. Here the CDR3 reads CASSLFPGQFFGEQYF. The DNA for the CDR3 is TGTGCCAGCAGCTTATTCCCGGGACAGTTCTTTGGGGAGCAGTACTTC. The full variable domain, in which reference TRBV7-8 and TRBJ2-7 provide the parts outside the CDR3, is GAGVSQSPRYKVAKRGQDVALRCDPISGHVSLFWYQQALGQGPEFLTYFQNEAQLDKSGLPSDRFFAERPEGSVSTLKIQRTQQEDSAVYLCASSLFPGQFFGEQYFGPGTRLTVT.

This clonotype turned up a few times. The rearrangement joins TRBV7-8 to TRBJ1-6; 7 bases match TRBD1. The CDR3 consists of 15 residues. CDR1 and CDR2 from the germline V gene are SGHVS and FQNEAQ. V was pared by 7 bases and J by 4 bases, with 7 bases of the junction left unmatched. The DNA of the CDR3 is TGTGCCAGCATCGGACAGGTGACTTATAATTCACCCCTCCACTTT. Amino acid sequence: CASIGQVTYNSPLHF.

This clonotype was observed at least ten times. The chain employs TRBV20-1 and TRBJ1-6; maybe TRBD1 (6 bases). Germline V lookup: CDR1 DFQATT, CDR2 SNEGSKA (reference sequence). The length of the CDR3 is 13 residues. The V gene lost 3 bases and the J gene lost 8 bases, with 11 bases spanning the gap. CDR3 amino acids: CSASSGADSPLHF. DNA for the CDR3: TGCAGTGCTAGCTCAGGGGCTGATTCACCCCTCCACTTT.

This clonotype has only a few counts. The chain joins TRBV4-3 to TRBJ1-3; possible D gene TRBD1, 5 bases. CDR1 and CDR2 (germline): LGHNA, YSLEER. V lost 4 bases, J lost 0 bases, and 16 bases lay in between. CDR3 length: 17 residues. CDR3 nucleotide sequence: TGCGCCAGCAGCCGCCTCTCGACAGCAAGCTCTGGAAACACCATATATTTT. This translates into CASSRLSTASSGNTIYF.

A few counts support this clonotype. The CDR3 spells CSAFNQGAPKLFNTEAFF. The CDR3 nucleotides read TGCAGTGCTTTCAATCAGGGGGCGCCGAAGCTTTTTAATACTGAAGCTTTCTTT. This chain joins TRBV20-1 and TRBJ1-1; the match to TRBD1 covers 8 bases. Germline V gives CDR1 DFQATT, CDR2 SNEGSKA (reference sequence). CDR3 length: 18 residues. J was trimmed by 5 bases and V by 5 bases; bases with no gene match: 22.

This chain connects TRBV5-1 to TRBJ1-1, with TRBD1 as a possible D gene (5 bases). With 4 bases removed from V and 4 bases from J, the gap between germline ends came to 14 bases. This CDR3 comprises 14 residues. Germline CDR1 SGHRS, CDR2 YFSETQ. The DNA of the CDR3 is TGCGCCAGCAGCCCCGTGGCGGGGGGCACTGAAGCTTTCTTT. This translates into CASSPVAGGTEAFF.

This clonotype appeared a few times. The genes are TRBV7-2 and TRBJ2-7; 15 bases align to TRBD2. The V gene end was trimmed by 4 bases and the J gene end by 4 bases; junction bases not matched to a gene: 5. CDR3 length: 16 residues. Germline assignment: CDR1 SGHTA and CDR2 FQGNSA. CDR3 nucleotides: TGTGCCAGCAGCTCTTGGACTAGCGGGAGGGTGTACGAGCAGTACTTC. It yields the protein CASSSWTSGRVYEQYF.

The J gene is TRBJ1-4, the V gene TRBV7-2, with D possibly TRBD1 on 6 matching bases. Trimming left V 2 bases short and J 3 bases short, with 7 bases between. Germline V CDR1 and CDR2: SGHTA, FQGNSA. The CDR3 spans 14 residues. For the CDR3, the DNA is TGTGCCAGCAGCTTACAGGGGTCTAATGAAAAACTGTTTTTT. As protein: CASSLQGSNEKLFF.

This clonotype came up a few times. J is TRBJ2-7 and V is TRBV4-2; the match to TRBD1 covers 8 bases. V shed 0 bases and J 5 bases; nucleotides not matched to a gene: 6. Per germline, CDR1 LGHNA and CDR2 YNFKEQ. This CDR3 spans 15 amino acids. The CDR3 nucleotides read TGTGCCAGCAGCCAAGAGAGGACAGGGAACAACGAGCAGTACTTC. Its protein product is CASSQERTGNNEQYF.

This chain joins TRBV11-2 and TRBJ2-1; 10 bases fit TRBD1. The CDR3 has 15 amino acids. Trimming at V came to 2 bases and at J to 7 bases, leaving 5 bases not matched to a gene. Germline lookup yields CDR1 SGHAT and CDR2 FQNNGV. CDR3 DNA sequence: TGTGCCAGCAGCTTAACTCGGACAGGGGGGAATGAGCAGTTCTTC. Encoded protein: CASSLTRTGGNEQFF.